Listed below are T cell receptor beta chains from one sample, sequenced in a study of response to subunit inactivated influenza vaccine. One entry per CDR3 protein results from TCRdb running MiXCR on the RT-PCR reads. Found here are around 520,000 distinct CDR3 sequences, 25% of them singletons; the top ten hold 1.5% to 2%. Sequencing used CD4+ T cells sorted from PBMCs, obtained 5 to 6 days after vaccination. These receptors all stem from a man aged 45-60 years who received an inactivated influenza vaccine. The CDR3 runs from the conserved cysteine through the conserved F or W. A D gene is named only where the DNA matches it firmly. Clone size, where shown, is once, few, many, or a class for clones that have expanded.

V gene	clone size	D gene	J gene	CDR3 DNA	CDR3 protein
TRBV9	once	-	TRBJ2-1	TGTGCCAGCAGCGTCGGGGCTCCCGGACACAATGAGCAGTTCTTC	CASSVGAPGHNEQFF
TRBV24-1	few	-	TRBJ2-1	TGTGCCACCAGTGATTTGCAACCTGGGTCAGTCTACAATGAGCAGTTCTTC	CATSDLQPGSVYNEQFF
TRBV6-1	-	-	TRBJ1-4	TGTGCCAGCAAACAAAATTCGGCCAGGGCTAGAGAAAAACTGTTTTTT	CASKQNSARAREKLFF
TRBV7-9	-	-	TRBJ2-2	TGTGCCAGCAGTTTTAGAGGTGCGCTGTTTTTT	CASSFRGALFF
TRBV29-1	-	TRBD2	TRBJ2-5	TGCAGCGTCATAACTAGCGGAGAGACCCAGTACTTC	CSVITSGETQYF
TRBV9	many	-	TRBJ2-1	TGTGCCAGCAGCGTATCTTCCGACAGCTCCTACAATGAGCAGTTCTTC	CASSVSSDSSYNEQFF
TRBV6-1	many	TRBD1	TRBJ1-1	TGTGCCAGCAGTGACGGGACAGTGAACACTGAAGCTTTCTTT	CASSDGTVNTEAFF
TRBV7-2	-	-	TRBJ1-1	TGTGCCAGCAGTCAGTCCACTACGAACACTGAAGCTTTCTTT	CASSQSTTNTEAFF
TRBV25-1	-	-	TRBJ1-4	TGTGCCAGCAGTGTCGGGGGCAGGGGTAATGAAAAACTGTTTTTT	CASSVGGRGNEKLFF
TRBV6-1	-	-	TRBJ2-5	TGTGCCAGCAGGCCTGCAGGGTCAGAGACCCAGTACTTC	CASRPAGSETQYF
TRBV20-1	-	-	TRBJ2-3	TGCAGTGCGGACCCCTCCGTCCGAGATACGCAGTATTTT	CSADPSVRDTQYF
TRBV20-1	few	-	TRBJ2-7	TGCAGTGCTAGAGAGTCTGTTCCCTACGAGCAGTACTTC	CSARESVPYEQYF
TRBV10-3	-	-	TRBJ2-3	TGTGCCACCCGGGCGGGACTTTTAACAGATACGCAGTATTTT	CATRAGLLTDTQYF
TRBV6-2/TRBV6-3	-	-	TRBJ1-5	TGTGCCAGCAGTTACTCGGGTTCCCTCTTGGCCCAGCATTTT	CASSYSGSLLAQHF
TRBV5-1	-	-	TRBJ2-4	TGCGCCAGCAGCTTGTACAGGGGAGGGAACATTCAGTACTTC	CASSLYRGGNIQYF
TRBV11-2	-	-	TRBJ2-7	TGTGCCAGCAGCTTGAGGAACAGGGTAACCTACGAGCAGTACTTC	CASSLRNRVTYEQYF
TRBV3-1	few	TRBD1	TRBJ1-1	TGTGCCAGCAGCTACCAACGAGGGGGCTTGGCTTTCTTT	CASSYQRGGLAFF
TRBV11-2	few	TRBD1	TRBJ1-5	TGTGCCAGCAGCACCGACAGGGGTCAGCCCCAGCATTTT	CASSTDRGQPQHF
TRBV5-1	-	-	TRBJ1-1	TGCGCCAGCAGCTGGGGGAATGGGGACACTGAAGCTTTCTTT	CASSWGNGDTEAFF
TRBV25-1	few	-	TRBJ2-7	TGTGCCAGCAGTGACAGTCTGTACGAGCAGTACTTC	CASSDSLYEQYF
TRBV29-1	few	-	TRBJ1-3	TGCAGCGTCGGGTTTACTGACACCATATATTTT	CSVGFTDTIYF
TRBV10-3	few	TRBD1	TRBJ1-1	TGTGCCATCAGGGGGGGACAGCTGAACACTGAAGCTTTCTTT	CAIRGGQLNTEAFF
TRBV6-1	-	-	TRBJ2-5	TGTGCCAGCAGTCGGGGACGGCAAAAAGAGACCCAGTACTTC	CASSRGRQKETQYF
TRBV10-1	-	-	TRBJ1-1	TGCGCCAGCAGTGAAACGGTGAACACTGAAGCTTTCTTT	CASSETVNTEAFF
TRBV7-9	-	TRBD1	TRBJ1-4	TGTGCCAGCAGCTCGTCCGGGACAGGGATCAATGAAAAACTGTTTTTT	CASSSSGTGINEKLFF
TRBV7-8	few	-	TRBJ2-5	TGTGCCAGCAGCTTAGGGTCAGCTCGGGAGACCCAGTACTTC	CASSLGSARETQYF
TRBV7-2	-	-	TRBJ2-5	TGTGACAGCAGCTTACGGTCCGGGGCCGCAGAGACCCAGTACTTC	CDSSLRSGAAETQYF
TRBV5-1	few	-	TRBJ1-3	TGCGCCAGCAGCTTGGACATTGCCGGAAACACCATATATTTT	CASSLDIAGNTIYF
TRBV12-3/TRBV12-4	-	TRBD1	TRBJ2-2	TGTGCCAGCAGTCTCAGGGGGCCCGGGGGCACCGGGGAGCTGTTTTTT	CASSLRGPGGTGELFF